This T cell receptor beta chain was sequenced for a study of molecular identifiers for immune sequencing clone quantification. The CDR3 runs 16 residues. After removal of 0 bases from V and 6 bases from J, the junction contained 7 bases not matched to a gene. Looked up from germline, CDR1 is MNHEY and CDR2 is SVGEGT. As regards this clonotype: The antigen remains undetermined.

Library preparation followed earlier protocols using designated TCR primers. TCRdb reprocessed the PCR reads via MiXCR and lists one record per CDR3 protein. Here the sample spans 550,000 to 750,000 distinct CDR3 sequences, less than 20% being singletons. Study-level points and caveats: Highly expanded clone sizes could be underestimated by identical TCR molecules sharing a barcode.

With 10%, 30% or 50% of RNA, roughly 20,000 to 1,000,000 naive CD8 T cells were sequenced. Based on a CD8+CD4-CCR7+CD45RA+ profile, naive CD8 T cells were sorted. The TCR originated in a human donor in good health. Some libraries in this study had Jurkat cell RNA spiked in. V is TRBV6-2 or TRBV6-3 and J is TRBJ2-1, with TRBD2 matching over 8 bases. Sequences were obtained from naive CD8+ T cells from blood, with Jurkat cell RNA spiked in. Subset here: FACS-sorted CD8+CD4-CCR7+CD45RA+ naive T cells. CDR3 in DNA: TGTGCCAGCAGTTACTCGTTGCGGGGGGCCCGCAATGAGCAGTTCTTC. Translation gives CASSYSLRGARNEQFF.